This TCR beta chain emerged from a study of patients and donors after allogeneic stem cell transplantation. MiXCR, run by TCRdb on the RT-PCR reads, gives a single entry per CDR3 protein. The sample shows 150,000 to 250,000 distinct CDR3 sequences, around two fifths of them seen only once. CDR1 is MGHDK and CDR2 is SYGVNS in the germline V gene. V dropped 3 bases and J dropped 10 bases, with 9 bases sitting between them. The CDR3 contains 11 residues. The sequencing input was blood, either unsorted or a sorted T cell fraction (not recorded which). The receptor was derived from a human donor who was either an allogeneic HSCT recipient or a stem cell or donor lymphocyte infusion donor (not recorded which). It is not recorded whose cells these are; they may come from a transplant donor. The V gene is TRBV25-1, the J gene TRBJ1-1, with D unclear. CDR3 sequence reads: CASSETSGAFF. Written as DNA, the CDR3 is TGTGCCAGCAGTGAGACCAGCGGAGCTTTCTTT.